One T cell receptor beta chain is described in this entry. The antigen is not known. PCR involved 60 Vbeta and 13 Jbeta primers. Measured with immunoSEQ multiplex PCR; TCRdb has only the in-frame clones, and not every one. The data contain fewer than 200,000 clones, roughly 77% of them singletons. This record comes from a study of cytomegalovirus exposure and HLA in healthy donors. Whole-study findings and limits: HLA-A and HLA-B allele assignments for most subjects were reportedly predicted accurately using TCR beta sequences. Later work associated more than 15,000 TCR beta sequences with HLA alleles at 0.05 false discovery rate.

The CDR3 spans 14 residues. V was clipped by 0 bases and J by 5 bases, with 8 bases between them. Per the germline V gene, CDR1 is MNHEY and CDR2 is SVGAGI. The source of this sequence is a male donor in good health and CMV-seronegative. The rearrangement uses TRBV6-5 and TRBJ1-5; D gene uncertain. Material for sequencing was PBMCs. The CDR3 bases are TGTGCCAGCAGTTACTCATTCGGGGATCAGCCCCAGCATTTT. It yields the protein CASSYSFGDQPQHF.